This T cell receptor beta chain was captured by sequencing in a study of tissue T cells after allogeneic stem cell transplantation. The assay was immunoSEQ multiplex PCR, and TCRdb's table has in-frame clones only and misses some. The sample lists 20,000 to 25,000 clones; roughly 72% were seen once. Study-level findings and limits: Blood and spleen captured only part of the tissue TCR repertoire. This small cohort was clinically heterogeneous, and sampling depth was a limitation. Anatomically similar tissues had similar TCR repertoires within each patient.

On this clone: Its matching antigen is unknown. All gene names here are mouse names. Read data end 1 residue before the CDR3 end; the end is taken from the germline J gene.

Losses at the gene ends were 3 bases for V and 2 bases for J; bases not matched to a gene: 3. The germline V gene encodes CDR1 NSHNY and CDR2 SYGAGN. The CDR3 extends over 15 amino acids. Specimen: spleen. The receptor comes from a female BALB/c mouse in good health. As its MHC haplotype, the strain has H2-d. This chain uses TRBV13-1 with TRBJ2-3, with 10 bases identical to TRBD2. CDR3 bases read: TGTGCCAGCAGTGCTGGGGGGGCTGTTGCAGAAACGCTGTAT. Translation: CASSAGGAVAETLY. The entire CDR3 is CASSAGGAVAETLYF.